This TCR beta chain was documented in a study of cytomegalovirus exposure and HLA in healthy donors (dated by TCRdb to between 2016 and 2019). At the level of the whole study: According to a later analysis, the 100 to 150 validation repertoires were produced on the same platform as the 700 or so repertoires of the first cohort. To predict cytomegalovirus infection status, the study combined high-throughput TCR immunosequencing, statistical association of individual TCRs with disease status, and machine learning. Along with the approximately 670-subject first cohort, a separate validation cohort of over a hundred different subjects was used. The study aimed to test whether signatures of past pathogen exposure could be identified by cataloging public T cell receptors. Results the study describes overall, beyond this receptor: The authors suggested that the approach could potentially be generalized to other disease states and immunological phenotypes. Across donors, most TCR sequences were observed very rarely, whereas some public TCRs were present in many individuals. A later analysis had no HLA typing for the validation cohort, so co-occurrence there was scored across all 130 or so repertoires. In both the original and validation cohorts, the classifier was reported to diagnose cytomegalovirus status with high specificity and sensitivity. In a later analysis, TCRs clustered in the first cohort were found to also tend to co-occur in the roughly 120 validation repertoires, with approximately 94% of cluster scores above 0. A total of some 180 TCR beta chains were listed by the study as associated with cytomegalovirus. In vitro tests confirmed that a few of the cytomegalovirus-associated TCR beta chains recognize cytomegalovirus antigens.

The library was generated by the immunoSEQ multiplex PCR assay. In the source study's methods: A statistical classification framework was built for diagnosing cytomegalovirus status from the catalog of TCR beta chain sequences. Sourced from immuneACCESS, this table was stored by TCRdb with only in-frame sequences that have V and J called. A share of the clones is absent; for the studies checked, an unresolved V gene accounts for under half, and the remainder has no known explanation. V, J and clone size were drawn from that table, and D and trimming were deduced from the DNA. The sample table holds about 150,000 clones, of which 70% to 85% were seen once. Roughly 29% of the sample is in the top ten clones. Compared with germline, V lacks 0 bases and J lacks 6 bases; bases without a gene match: 16. The germline V gene provides CDR1 SGDLS and CDR2 YYNGEE. The CDR3, from cysteine to phenylalanine, totals 19 residues. Kept here is only the CDR3 DNA, which spans 57 bases and is read in frame from base 1.

A note on this clone: Its specific antigen is unknown. The sample holds no much larger clone one base away, and base qualities are not on file.

The donors belonged to the validation cohort of about 120 subjects, which was separate from the roughly 700-subject first cohort. This sequence was found in a man aged 25-45 years in good health and CMV-seropositive. The material sequenced was PBMCs. The rearranged chain carries TRBV9 and TRBJ2-3, and 10 junction bases match TRBD2. The sequenced DNA is TGTGCCAGCAGCGTAGACCCAACCGGGACTAGCGTGAGTGGCGATACGCAGTATTTT. The resulting protein is CASSVDPTGTSVSGDTQYF.